This is a list of T cell receptor beta chains from one sample in a study of blood T cell repertoires in COVID-19. Produced via immunoSEQ multiplex PCR; TCRdb's table is partial and in-frame only. The sample contains 250,000 to 300,000 clones, roughly 80% of which appear only once. The specimen sequenced was PBMCs or T cells enriched from blood (not recorded which). The receptors were gathered from a man aged 45 to 65 who had recovered from COVID-19. CDR3s include the opening cysteine and the closing phenylalanine or tryptophan. The order of the fields is D gene, J gene, clone size, V gene, CDR3 length, CDR3 DNA, CDR3 protein. The D gene is left open where the match is weak. Size values are once, few and many counts, or a class for expanded clones, and some rows have none.

D gene: TRBD1
J gene: TRBJ2-5
clone size: .
V gene: TRBV14
CDR3 length: 15
CDR3 DNA: TGTGCCAGCAGCCAAGACAGGGGGCCGGGTTTGACCCAGTACTTC
CDR3 protein: CASSQDRGPGLTQYF

D gene: .
J gene: TRBJ1-1
clone size: .
V gene: TRBV19
CDR3 length: 12
CDR3 DNA: TGTGCCAGTAGTATAGAAGGCGGGAAGGCTTTCTTT
CDR3 protein: CASSIEGGKAFF

D gene: TRBD1
J gene: TRBJ2-7
clone size: .
V gene: TRBV11-2
CDR3 length: 12
CDR3 DNA: TGTGCCAGCAGCTTAGGGACAGGGGCTCTGGCCTTC
CDR3 protein: CASSLGTGALAF

D gene: .
J gene: TRBJ1-1
clone size: .
V gene: TRBV10-3
CDR3 length: 14
CDR3 DNA: TGTGCCATCAGCTACAGGGACATGAACACTGAAGCTTTCTTT
CDR3 protein: CAISYRDMNTEAFF

D gene: .
J gene: TRBJ1-6
clone size: .
V gene: TRBV7-9
CDR3 length: 15
CDR3 DNA: TGTGCCAGCAGCATAGGAGGGGGTTTAGGTTCACCCCTCCACTTT
CDR3 protein: CASSIGGGLGSPLHF

D gene: TRBD1
J gene: TRBJ1-2
clone size: .
V gene: TRBV5-4
CDR3 length: 14
CDR3 DNA: TGTGCCAGCAGCTTGGCGGGACAGAACTATGGCTACACCTTC
CDR3 protein: CASSLAGQNYGYTF

D gene: .
J gene: TRBJ2-1
clone size: .
V gene: TRBV3-1/TRBV3-2
CDR3 length: 23
CDR3 DNA: TGTGCCAGCAGCCTCTTAAGGGACAGGGTACCTCTAGCGGGGGCCCGCTCCTACAATGAGCAGTTCTTC
CDR3 protein: CASSLLRDRVPLAGARSYNEQFF

D gene: TRBD1
J gene: TRBJ1-1
clone size: once
V gene: TRBV6-2/TRBV6-3
CDR3 length: 14
CDR3 DNA: TGTGCCAGCAGTCGTGGGACAGTAAACACTGAAGCTTTCTTT
CDR3 protein: CASSRGTVNTEAFF

D gene: TRBD1
J gene: TRBJ2-2
clone size: few
V gene: TRBV7-3
CDR3 length: 14
CDR3 DNA: TGTGCCAGCAGCAGTACAGGGGCGGGCGGGGAGCTGTTTTTT
CDR3 protein: CASSSTGAGGELFF

D gene: .
J gene: TRBJ2-1
clone size: .
V gene: TRBV19
CDR3 length: 14
CDR3 DNA: TGTGCCAGTAGCCAGGGTCCCGGGTACAATGAGCAGTTCTTC
CDR3 protein: CASSQGPGYNEQFF

D gene: .
J gene: TRBJ1-2
clone size: .
V gene: TRBV27
CDR3 length: 13
CDR3 DNA: TGTGCCAGCAGCTACAGGGCTAACTATGGCTACACCTTC
CDR3 protein: CASSYRANYGYTF

D gene: .
J gene: TRBJ1-1
clone size: .
V gene: TRBV11-1
CDR3 length: 13
CDR3 DNA: TGTGCCAGCAGCTTAGCGATAGGGACAGAAGCTTTCTTT
CDR3 protein: CASSLAIGTEAFF

D gene: .
J gene: TRBJ2-7
clone size: .
V gene: TRBV5-1
CDR3 length: 15
CDR3 DNA: TGCGCCAGCAGTCGATCGGGACTGAGCTCCTACGAGCAGTACTTC
CDR3 protein: CASSRSGLSSYEQYF

D gene: .
J gene: TRBJ1-5
clone size: .
V gene: TRBV12-2
CDR3 length: 16
CDR3 DNA: TGTGCAAGTCGCATCTCGACAGGGAAGTTTGGTCAGCCCCAGCATTTT
CDR3 protein: CASRISTGKFGQPQHF

D gene: .
J gene: TRBJ2-1
clone size: .
V gene: TRBV4-1
CDR3 length: 11
CDR3 DNA: TGCGCCAGCAGCCTCTATAATGAGCAGTTCTTC
CDR3 protein: CASSLYNEQFF

D gene: .
J gene: TRBJ1-1
clone size: .
V gene: TRBV9
CDR3 length: 12
CDR3 DNA: TGTGCCAGCAGCAGACTAAACACTGAAGCTTTCTTT
CDR3 protein: CASSRLNTEAFF

D gene: .
J gene: TRBJ2-2
clone size: .
V gene: TRBV2
CDR3 length: 13
CDR3 DNA: TGTGCCAGCAGTCCAACAGGACCCGGGGAGCTGTTTTTT
CDR3 protein: CASSPTGPGELFF

D gene: .
J gene: TRBJ2-6
clone size: .
V gene: TRBV11-1
CDR3 length: 16
CDR3 DNA: TGTGCCAGCAGCTTGAGACAGAACTCTGGGGCCAACGTCCTGACTTTC
CDR3 protein: CASSLRQNSGANVLTF

D gene: .
J gene: TRBJ2-3
clone size: .
V gene: TRBV9
CDR3 length: 13
CDR3 DNA: TGTGCCAGCAGCTCACACAGGGAAAATACGCAGTATTTT
CDR3 protein: CASSSHRENTQYF

D gene: TRBD1
J gene: TRBJ1-2
clone size: .
V gene: TRBV10-2
CDR3 length: 13
CDR3 DNA: TGCGCCAGCGCCTCTCAGGGGGCGGGAGGCTACACCTTC
CDR3 protein: CASASQGAGGYTF

D gene: .
J gene: TRBJ2-5
clone size: .
V gene: TRBV2
CDR3 length: 15
CDR3 DNA: TGTGCCAGCGGGCCAAGCAGGGCGTACCAAGAGACCCAGTACTTC
CDR3 protein: CASGPSRAYQETQYF

D gene: .
J gene: TRBJ2-2
clone size: .
V gene: TRBV5-1
CDR3 length: 15
CDR3 DNA: TGCGCCAGCAGCTTGGTGGGGGAGGATACCGGGGAGCTGTTTTTT
CDR3 protein: CASSLVGEDTGELFF

D gene: TRBD1
J gene: TRBJ2-3
clone size: .
V gene: TRBV5-6
CDR3 length: 17
CDR3 DNA: TGTGCCAGCAGCTCGTTCCGGACAGGGGCTAGATCAGATACGCAGTATTTT
CDR3 protein: CASSSFRTGARSDTQYF

D gene: .
J gene: TRBJ2-2
clone size: .
V gene: TRBV30
CDR3 length: 15
CDR3 DNA: TGTGCCCGTAACAGGGGAGGTATCATAACCGGGGAGCTGTTTTTT
CDR3 protein: CARNRGGIITGELFF

D gene: TRBD2
J gene: TRBJ2-7
clone size: few
V gene: TRBV7-9
CDR3 length: 17
CDR3 DNA: TGTGCCAGCAGCCCGCGGACTAGCGGGGGCCCTCAGTACGAGCAGTACTTC
CDR3 protein: CASSPRTSGGPQYEQYF

D gene: TRBD1
J gene: TRBJ1-5
clone size: few
V gene: TRBV7-3
CDR3 length: 15
CDR3 DNA: TGTGCCAGCACCCTTTACCGACAGGGCGGACAGCCCCAGCATTTT
CDR3 protein: CASTLYRQGGQPQHF

D gene: .
J gene: TRBJ2-2
clone size: .
V gene: TRBV19
CDR3 length: 12
CDR3 DNA: TGTGCCAGTAGTTTATACACCGGGGAGCTGTTTTTT
CDR3 protein: CASSLYTGELFF

D gene: .
J gene: TRBJ1-4
clone size: .
V gene: TRBV5-1
CDR3 length: 17
CDR3 DNA: TGCGCCAGCAGCTCCGGGCAGGGAACTGCAACTAATGAAAAACTGTTTTTT
CDR3 protein: CASSSGQGTATNEKLFF

D gene: .
J gene: TRBJ1-6
clone size: .
V gene: TRBV15
CDR3 length: 12
CDR3 DNA: TGTGCCACCAGCAGCTACGATTCACCCCTCCACTTT
CDR3 protein: CATSSYDSPLHF

D gene: TRBD1
J gene: TRBJ1-2
clone size: few
V gene: TRBV28
CDR3 length: 14
CDR3 DNA: TGTGCCAGCAGTCTAAGGACAGGGAATTTTGGCTACACCTTC
CDR3 protein: CASSLRTGNFGYTF

D gene: TRBD1
J gene: TRBJ2-5
clone size: .
V gene: TRBV5-6
CDR3 length: 15
CDR3 DNA: TGTGCCAGCAGCTTGGAACAGGGGATGGTGGAGACCCAGTACTTC
CDR3 protein: CASSLEQGMVETQYF

D gene: .
J gene: TRBJ1-1
clone size: .
V gene: TRBV24-1
CDR3 length: 13
CDR3 DNA: TGTGCCACCAGTGATTTGAGGGGCACTGAAGCTTTCTTT
CDR3 protein: CATSDLRGTEAFF

D gene: .
J gene: TRBJ1-1
clone size: once
V gene: TRBV11-2
CDR3 length: 15
CDR3 DNA: TGTGCCAGCAGCTTAGTTGTTAGTACGGGGACTGAAGCTTTCTTT
CDR3 protein: CASSLVVSTGTEAFF

D gene: TRBD2
J gene: TRBJ2-5
clone size: .
V gene: TRBV5-4
CDR3 length: 15
CDR3 DNA: TGTGCCAGCAGCTTGGGACTAGCGGGGCAAGAGACCCAGTACTTC
CDR3 protein: CASSLGLAGQETQYF

D gene: .
J gene: TRBJ2-7
clone size: few
V gene: TRBV10-3
CDR3 length: 12
CDR3 DNA: TGTGCCATCAGTGGGGGGCTTTACGAGCAGTACTTC
CDR3 protein: CAISGGLYEQYF

D gene: .
J gene: TRBJ1-6
clone size: .
V gene: TRBV9
CDR3 length: 15
CDR3 DNA: TGTGCCAGCAGCGTAATAGGGGACAAAAATTCACCCCTCCACTTT
CDR3 protein: CASSVIGDKNSPLHF

D gene: TRBD2
J gene: TRBJ2-7
clone size: .
V gene: TRBV7-2
CDR3 length: 16
CDR3 DNA: TGTGCCAGCAGCTTAGTTGGGACTAGTTACGACTACGGGCAGTACTTC
CDR3 protein: CASSLVGTSYDYGQYF

D gene: TRBD1
J gene: TRBJ2-5
clone size: .
V gene: TRBV11-2
CDR3 length: 14
CDR3 DNA: TGTGCCAGCAGCTTGAACAGGGGAAGAGAGACCCAGTACTTC
CDR3 protein: CASSLNRGRETQYF

D gene: .
J gene: TRBJ1-1
clone size: few
V gene: TRBV19
CDR3 length: 16
CDR3 DNA: TGTGCCAGTGTCCTACGTGGCTCCCCTCGGGGGGCTGAAGCTTTCTTT
CDR3 protein: CASVLRGSPRGAEAFF

D gene: .
J gene: TRBJ1-5
clone size: .
V gene: TRBV19
CDR3 length: 18
CDR3 DNA: TGTGCCAGTAGTATGAGGGCAGGGAGGGGTACTAGCAATCAGCCCCAGCATTTT
CDR3 protein: CASSMRAGRGTSNQPQHF

D gene: .
J gene: TRBJ1-2
clone size: .
V gene: TRBV2
CDR3 length: 14
CDR3 DNA: TGTGCCAGCAGTGTGGAGGGGCTTAACTATGGCTACACCTTC
CDR3 protein: CASSVEGLNYGYTF

D gene: TRBD1
J gene: TRBJ2-1
clone size: .
V gene: TRBV7-3
CDR3 length: 16
CDR3 DNA: TGTGCCAGCAGCTTTCCGGGACAGGTCCCCTACAATGAGCAGTTCTTC
CDR3 protein: CASSFPGQVPYNEQFF

D gene: .
J gene: TRBJ1-2
clone size: .
V gene: TRBV10-3
CDR3 length: 13
CDR3 DNA: TGTGCCATCAGTGAGTCCACAGGAGTAGGCTACACCTTC
CDR3 protein: CAISESTGVGYTF

D gene: .
J gene: TRBJ1-2
clone size: few
V gene: TRBV28
CDR3 length: 18
CDR3 DNA: TGTGCCAGCAGTCCGTACCCGTGGGGGCAGGTGGGTGAAAATGGCTACACCTTC
CDR3 protein: CASSPYPWGQVGENGYTF

D gene: .
J gene: TRBJ2-2
clone size: .
V gene: TRBV10-2
CDR3 length: 15
CDR3 DNA: TGCGCCAGCAGTGGACCCCGGGTCCTCACCGGGGAGCTGTTTTTT
CDR3 protein: CASSGPRVLTGELFF

D gene: .
J gene: TRBJ2-7
clone size: .
V gene: TRBV9
CDR3 length: 15
CDR3 DNA: TGTGCCAGCAGCGTACGACAAAGGCCCAACTACGAGCAGTACTTC
CDR3 protein: CASSVRQRPNYEQYF

D gene: .
J gene: TRBJ1-1
clone size: once
V gene: TRBV28
CDR3 length: 13
CDR3 DNA: TGTGCCAGCACCATGGAGGGTCGGGATGAAGCTTTCTTT
CDR3 protein: CASTMEGRDEAFF

D gene: TRBD2
J gene: TRBJ2-3
clone size: .
V gene: TRBV7-9
CDR3 length: 15
CDR3 DNA: TGTGCCAGCAGATCATCACTAGCGGGTATGGATACGCAGTATTTT
CDR3 protein: CASRSSLAGMDTQYF